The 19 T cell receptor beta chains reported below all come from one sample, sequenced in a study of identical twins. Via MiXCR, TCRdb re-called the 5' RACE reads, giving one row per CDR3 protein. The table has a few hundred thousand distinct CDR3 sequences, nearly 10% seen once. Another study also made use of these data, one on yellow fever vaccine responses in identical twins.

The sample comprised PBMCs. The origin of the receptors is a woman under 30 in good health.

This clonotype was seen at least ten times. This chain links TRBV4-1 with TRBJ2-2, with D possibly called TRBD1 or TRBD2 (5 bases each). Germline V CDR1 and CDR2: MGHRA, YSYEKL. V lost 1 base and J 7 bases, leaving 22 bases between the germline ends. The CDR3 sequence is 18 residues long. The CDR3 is CASSQAPGAPGWSGELFF. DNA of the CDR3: TGCGCCAGCAGCCAAGCCCCCGGGGCTCCAGGGTGGAGCGGGGAGCTGTTTTTT.

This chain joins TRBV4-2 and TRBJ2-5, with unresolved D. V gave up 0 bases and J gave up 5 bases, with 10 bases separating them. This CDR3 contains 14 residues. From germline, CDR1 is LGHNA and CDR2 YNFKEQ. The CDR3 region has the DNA TGTGCCAGCAGCCAAGAGGGGTTAGAGGAGACCCAGTACTTC. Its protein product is CASSQEGLEETQYF.

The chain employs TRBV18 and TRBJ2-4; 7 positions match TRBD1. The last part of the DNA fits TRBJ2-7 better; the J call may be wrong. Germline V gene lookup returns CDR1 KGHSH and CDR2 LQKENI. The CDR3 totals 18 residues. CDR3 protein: CASSPYLLTRQGLTEQYF. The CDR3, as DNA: TGTGCCAGCTCACCTTACCTGCTCACCCGACAGGGTTTAACCGAGCAGTACTTC.

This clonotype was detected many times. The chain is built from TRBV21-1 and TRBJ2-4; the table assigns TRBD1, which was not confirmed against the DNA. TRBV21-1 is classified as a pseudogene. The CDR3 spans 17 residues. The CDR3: CASSNGQPSYAKNIQYF. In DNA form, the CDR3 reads TGTGCCAGCAGCAACGGACAGCCGAGCTATGCCAAAAACATTCAGTACTTC.

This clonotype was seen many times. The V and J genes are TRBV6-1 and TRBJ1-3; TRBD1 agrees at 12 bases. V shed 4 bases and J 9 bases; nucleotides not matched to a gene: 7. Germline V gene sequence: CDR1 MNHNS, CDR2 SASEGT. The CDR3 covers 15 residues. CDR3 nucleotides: TGTGCCAGCAGTGCTACCGGGACAGGGGGCATCACCATATATTTT. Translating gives CASSATGTGGITIYF.

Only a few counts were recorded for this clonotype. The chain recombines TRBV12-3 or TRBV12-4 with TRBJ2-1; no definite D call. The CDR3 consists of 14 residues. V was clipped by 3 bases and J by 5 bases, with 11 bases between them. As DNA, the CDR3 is TGTGCCAGCAGTTTTGTACTAAATAACAATGAGCAGTTCTTC. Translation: CASSFVLNNNEQFF.

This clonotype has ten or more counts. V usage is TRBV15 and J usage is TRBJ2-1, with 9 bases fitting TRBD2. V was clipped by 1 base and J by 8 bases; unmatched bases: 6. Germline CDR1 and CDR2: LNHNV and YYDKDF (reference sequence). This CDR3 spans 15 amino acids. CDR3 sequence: CATSRVRGGIYEQFF. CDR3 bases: TGTGCCACCAGCAGAGTGCGGGGGGGCATTTATGAGCAGTTCTTC.

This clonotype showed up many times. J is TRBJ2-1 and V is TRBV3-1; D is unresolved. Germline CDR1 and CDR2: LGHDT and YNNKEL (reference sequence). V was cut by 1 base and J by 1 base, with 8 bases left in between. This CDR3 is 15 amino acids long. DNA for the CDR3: TGTGCCAGCAGCCAAGCCAGATTTTCCTACAATGAGCAGTTCTTC. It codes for CASSQARFSYNEQFF.

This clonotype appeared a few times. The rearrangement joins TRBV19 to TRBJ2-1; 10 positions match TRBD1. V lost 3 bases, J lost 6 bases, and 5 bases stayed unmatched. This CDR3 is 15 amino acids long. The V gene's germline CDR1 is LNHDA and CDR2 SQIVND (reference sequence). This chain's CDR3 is CASSISGTGANEQFF. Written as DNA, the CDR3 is TGTGCCAGTAGTATTTCTGGGACAGGGGCCAATGAGCAGTTCTTC.

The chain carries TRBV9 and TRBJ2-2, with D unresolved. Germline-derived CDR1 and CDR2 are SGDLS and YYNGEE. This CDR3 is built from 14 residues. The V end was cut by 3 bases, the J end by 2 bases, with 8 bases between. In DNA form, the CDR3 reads TGTGCCAGCAGCGACCTACTTAACACCGGGGAGCTGTTTTTT. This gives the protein CASSDLLNTGELFF.

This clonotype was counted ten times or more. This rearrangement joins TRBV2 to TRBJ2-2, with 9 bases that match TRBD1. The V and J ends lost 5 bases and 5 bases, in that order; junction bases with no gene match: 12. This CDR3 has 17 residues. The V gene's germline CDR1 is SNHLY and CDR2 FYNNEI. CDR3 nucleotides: TGTGCCAGCAGTTCCGGGACAGGGTTTTCTGGAACCGGGGAGCTGTTTTTT. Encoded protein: CASSSGTGFSGTGELFF.

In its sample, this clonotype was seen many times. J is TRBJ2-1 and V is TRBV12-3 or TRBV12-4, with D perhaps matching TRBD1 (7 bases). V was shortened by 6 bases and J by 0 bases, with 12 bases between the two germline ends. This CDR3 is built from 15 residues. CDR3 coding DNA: TGTGCCAGCAGCCCCAGGGGGGACTCCTACAATGAGCAGTTCTTC. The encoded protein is CASSPRGDSYNEQFF.

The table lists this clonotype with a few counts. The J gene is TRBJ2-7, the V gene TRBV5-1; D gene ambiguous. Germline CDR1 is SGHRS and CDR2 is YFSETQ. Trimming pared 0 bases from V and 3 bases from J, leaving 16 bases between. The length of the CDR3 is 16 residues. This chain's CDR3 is CASSLAERPFFYEQYF. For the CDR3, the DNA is TGCGCCAGCAGCTTGGCCGAACGGCCCTTTTTCTACGAGCAGTACTTC.

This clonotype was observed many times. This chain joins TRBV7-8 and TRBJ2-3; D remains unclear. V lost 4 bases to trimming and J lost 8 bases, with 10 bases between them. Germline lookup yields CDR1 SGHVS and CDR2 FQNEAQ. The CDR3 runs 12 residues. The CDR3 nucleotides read TGTGCCAGCAGCTACTACGGTGGTACGCAGTATTTT. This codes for CASSYYGGTQYF.

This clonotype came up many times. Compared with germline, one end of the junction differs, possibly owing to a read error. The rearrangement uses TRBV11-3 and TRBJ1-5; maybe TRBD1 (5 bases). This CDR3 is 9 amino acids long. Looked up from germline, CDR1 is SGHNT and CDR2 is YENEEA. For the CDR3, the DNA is TGTGCCAGCAGCCCCGGGGCTCCCTGG. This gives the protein CASSPGAPW.

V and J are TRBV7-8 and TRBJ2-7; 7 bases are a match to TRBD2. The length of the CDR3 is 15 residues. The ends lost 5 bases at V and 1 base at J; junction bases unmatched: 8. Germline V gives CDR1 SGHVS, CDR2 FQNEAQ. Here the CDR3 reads CASSPSWGGSYEQYF. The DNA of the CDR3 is TGTGCCAGCAGCCCTAGTTGGGGGGGATCCTACGAGCAGTACTTC.

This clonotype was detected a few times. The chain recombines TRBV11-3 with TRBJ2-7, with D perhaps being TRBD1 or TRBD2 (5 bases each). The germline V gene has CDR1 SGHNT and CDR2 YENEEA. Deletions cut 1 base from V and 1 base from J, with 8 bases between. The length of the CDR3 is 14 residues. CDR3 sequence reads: CASSLGGPSYEQYF. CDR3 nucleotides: TGTGCCAGCAGCTTAGGGGGACCATCCTACGAGCAGTACTTC.

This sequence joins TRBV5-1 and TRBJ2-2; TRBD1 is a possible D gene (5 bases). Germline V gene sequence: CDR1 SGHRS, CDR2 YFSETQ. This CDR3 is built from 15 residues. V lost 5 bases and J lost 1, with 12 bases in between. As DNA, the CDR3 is TGCGCCAGCAGTAGGGGCAGAAAGAACACCGGGGAGCTGTTTTTT. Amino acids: CASSRGRKNTGELFF.

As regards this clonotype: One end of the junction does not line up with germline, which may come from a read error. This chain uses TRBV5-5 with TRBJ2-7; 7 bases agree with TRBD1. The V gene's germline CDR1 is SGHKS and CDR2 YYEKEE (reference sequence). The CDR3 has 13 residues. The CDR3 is CAISPGQDYEQYF. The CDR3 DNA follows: TGTGCCATCAGCCCCGGACAGGACTACGAGCAGTACTTC.